A selection of T cell receptor beta chains follows, all from one sample in a study of blood T cell repertoires in COVID-19. Sequencing used immunoSEQ multiplex PCR; TCRdb keeps in-frame clones, though not all of them. Among around 150,000 clones listed, roughly four fifths were seen once. Specimen: peripheral blood. These receptors all stem from a human donor in a cohort sampled during active COVID-19. CDR3s include the opening cysteine and the closing phenylalanine or tryptophan. D genes are given only for firm matches. Only part of the rows carry a size: once, few, many, or a class if the clone is expanded.

TRBD2	.	15	TRBJ2-1	TRBV9	CASSVAGGGADEQFF	TGTGCCAGCAGCGTAGCCGGCGGGGGGGCCGATGAGCAGTTCTTC
TRBD2	.	17	TRBJ2-1	TRBV4-3	CASSQEGGLAGNNEQFF	TGCGCCAGCAGCCAAGAAGGGGGACTAGCGGGAAACAATGAGCAGTTCTTC
TRBD2	few	16	TRBJ2-1	TRBV6-2/TRBV6-3	CASSYSLAGGSDEQFF	TGTGCCAGCAGTTACTCCCTAGCGGGAGGATCGGATGAGCAGTTCTTC
.	.	14	TRBJ1-5	TRBV6-6	CASSYEVGVQPQHF	TGTGCCAGCAGTTACGAGGTCGGCGTTCAGCCCCAGCATTTT
.	.	11	TRBJ2-1	TRBV11-2	CASSSTPEQFF	TGTGCCAGCAGCTCCACACCAGAGCAGTTCTTC
.	few	15	TRBJ1-2	TRBV14	CASSRPGLSNYGYTF	TGTGCCAGCAGCCGGCCAGGCCTTTCTAACTATGGCTACACCTTC
.	.	10	TRBJ2-5	TRBV2	CASSEETQYF	TGTGCCAGCAGCGAGGAGACCCAGTACTTC
.	.	14	TRBJ2-7	TRBV10-3	CAISEPVSSYEQYF	TGTGCCATCAGTGAGCCCGTTTCCTCCTACGAGCAGTACTTC
TRBD2	.	18	TRBJ2-2	TRBV27	CASSLYGGARRSTGELFF	TGTGCCAGCAGTTTATACGGGGGGGCCCGTCGAAGCACCGGGGAGCTGTTTTTT
.	.	15	TRBJ1-1	TRBV7-2	CASSLPRQLNTEAFF	TGTGCCAGCAGCCTCCCACGACAGCTTAACACTGAAGCTTTCTTT
.	.	13	TRBJ2-7	TRBV5-6	CASSLSWVGEQYF	TGTGCCAGCAGCTTGTCATGGGTCGGGGAGCAGTACTTC
.	.	14	TRBJ1-1	TRBV5-6	CASSLQGWNTEAFF	TGTGCCAGCAGCTTGCAGGGTTGGAACACTGAAGCTTTCTTT
.	.	13	TRBJ1-2	TRBV3-1/TRBV3-2	CASSQDTGTGYTF	TGTGCCAGCAGCCAAGATACGGGAACTGGCTACACCTTC
TRBD2	.	14	TRBJ2-5	TRBV30	CAWNYWGGLETQYF	TGTGCCTGGAATTACTGGGGAGGGTTAGAGACCCAGTACTTC
.	.	15	TRBJ2-7	TRBV4-3	CASSPYPFGGYEQYF	TGCGCCAGCAGCCCCTACCCTTTCGGGGGCTACGAGCAGTACTTC
TRBD2	.	14	TRBJ2-3	TRBV19	CASSGRAGTDTQYF	TGTGCCTCTAGCGGGAGGGCCGGGACAGATACGCAGTATTTT
.	.	15	TRBJ2-2	TRBV7-6	CASSALAQLPGELFF	TGTGCCAGCAGCGCCCTAGCCCAGCTGCCCGGGGAGCTGTTTTTT
TRBD1	.	18	TRBJ2-3	TRBV7-6	CASSLAGGTGASTDTQYF	TGTGCCAGCAGCTTAGCGGGAGGGACAGGGGCCTCCACAGATACGCAGTATTTT
TRBD2	.	16	TRBJ2-1	TRBV7-6	CASSRLAGASYNEQFF	TGTGCCAGCAGCCGACTAGCGGGGGCCTCCTACAATGAGCAGTTCTTC
TRBD2	.	18	TRBJ2-3	TRBV9	CASSVPGLAGGFTDTQYF	TGTGCCAGCAGCGTACCGGGACTAGCGGGAGGGTTCACAGATACGCAGTATTTT
.	.	11	TRBJ1-1	TRBV6-5	CASRQNTEAFF	TGTGCCAGTAGACAGAACACTGAAGCTTTCTTT
.	.	16	TRBJ1-4	TRBV10-3	CAISEQRQSFDEKLFF	TGTGCCATCAGTGAGCAAAGACAGTCCTTTGATGAAAAACTGTTTTTT
.	.	16	TRBJ1-2	TRBV30	CAWRRPGGGFGYGYTF	TGTGCCTGGAGACGGCCGGGGGGGGGCTTTGGCTATGGCTACACCTTC
.	.	8	TRBJ2-7	TRBV7-9	CSIDEQYF	TGTTCCATAGACGAGCAGTACTTC
.	.	15	TRBJ1-2	TRBV5-4	CASSLAWEANYGYTF	TGTGCCAGCAGCTTGGCCTGGGAGGCTAACTATGGCTACACCTTC
.	.	17	TRBJ2-2	TRBV11-3	CASSLDLHTGNTGELFF	TGTGCCAGCAGCTTAGACCTACACACAGGGAACACCGGGGAGCTGTTTTTT
.	.	15	TRBJ1-2	TRBV4-3	CASSQRTFGGYGYTF	TGCGCCAGCAGCCAAAGGACCTTCGGAGGCTATGGCTACACCTTC
.	.	16	TRBJ2-7	TRBV7-9	CASSLLDGGAFYEQYF	TGTGCCAGCAGCCTCCTGGATGGGGGGGCATTCTACGAGCAGTACTTC
.	.	14	TRBJ1-1	TRBV11-2	CASSFGQLNTEAFF	TGTGCCAGCAGCTTCGGACAGCTGAACACTGAAGCTTTCTTT
.	.	16	TRBJ2-7	TRBV4-3	CASSRVQAMAHYEQYF	TGCGCCAGCAGCCGCGTACAGGCGATGGCTCACTACGAGCAGTACTTC
.	.	16	TRBJ1-2	TRBV3-1/TRBV3-2	CASSQGADYANYGYTF	TGTGCCAGCAGCCAAGGGGCCGACTATGCTAACTATGGCTACACCTTC
.	.	15	TRBJ1-5	TRBV2	CASSRRGPGNQPQHF	TGTGCCAGCAGTAGAAGGGGTCCGGGCAATCAGCCCCAGCATTTT
TRBD2	.	16	TRBJ2-7	TRBV4-1	CASSQTWRGGTYEQYF	TGCGCCAGCAGCCAGACCTGGCGGGGGGGAACCTACGAGCAGTACTTC
.	.	19	TRBJ1-2	TRBV29-1	CSVEDIRIGAGRRVFTYTF	TGCAGCGTTGAAGATATCCGGATTGGGGCGGGCAGGAGGGTCTTTACCTACACCTTC
.	.	13	TRBJ2-7	TRBV5-6	CASSQHVESGQYF	TGTGCCAGCAGCCAACATGTGGAGTCCGGGCAGTACTTC
.	.	14	TRBJ2-7	TRBV27	CASSFGAPPYEQYF	TGTGCCAGCAGTTTTGGGGCCCCTCCCTACGAGCAGTACTTC
TRBD1	.	16	TRBJ2-1	TRBV24-1	CATSDLLGRGKVEQFF	TGTGCCACCAGTGATTTGCTGGGCAGGGGGAAGGTTGAGCAGTTCTTC
.	.	14	TRBJ2-5	TRBV5-1	CASSLGLADETQYF	TGCGCCAGCAGCTTGGGGCTAGCAGATGAGACCCAGTACTTC
.	once	15	TRBJ1-2	TRBV19	CASSMRAAVVNGYTF	TGTGCCAGTAGTATGCGCGCCGCGGTGGTCAATGGCTACACCTTC
.	many	13	TRBJ2-1	TRBV4-1	CASSPSSGNEQFF	TGCGCCAGCAGCCCCTCAAGCGGGAATGAGCAGTTCTTC
TRBD2	.	14	TRBJ2-7	TRBV18	CASSPTSGGYEQYF	TGTGCCAGCTCCCCGACTAGCGGGGGATACGAGCAGTACTTC
TRBD1	.	13	TRBJ2-3	TRBV6-5	CASFNRGADTQYF	TGTGCCAGCTTCAACAGGGGTGCAGATACGCAGTATTTT
TRBD1	.	16	TRBJ2-7	TRBV7-3	CASSLTGGTGVYEQYF	TGTGCCAGCAGTCTGACAGGGGGAACTGGGGTCTACGAGCAGTACTTC
.	.	14	TRBJ1-1	TRBV7-2	CASSLVGGNTEAFF	TGTGCCAGCAGCTTAGTGGGAGGGAACACTGAAGCTTTCTTT
TRBD2	.	13	TRBJ2-1	TRBV23-1	CASSGTIYNEQFF	TGCGCCTCTTCCGGGACTATCTACAATGAGCAGTTCTTC
.	.	15	TRBJ2-1	TRBV3-1/TRBV3-2	CASSQGASSYNEQFF	TGTGCCAGCAGCCAAGGGGCGAGCTCCTACAATGAGCAGTTCTTC
.	.	17	TRBJ2-7	TRBV7-8	CASSYSSRLDRLQEQYF	TGTGCCAGCAGCTACTCGTCCCGACTTGACAGGCTTCAAGAGCAGTACTTC